These 12 T cell receptor beta chains share one sample of origin, sequenced in a study of T cells in tuberculosis listed by TCRdb under 2018. The library came from the immunoSEQ multiplex PCR assay. The table was pulled from immuneACCESS by TCRdb, which kept in-frame rearrangements only. Such tables lose some clones; where checked, under half of the loss comes from unresolved V genes, and the rest has no known cause. The sample table records about 34,000 clones; approximately 91% of these occur just once. Clones ranked in the top ten supply around 2.2% of the sample. The sequenced material came from PBMCs. The receptors were sampled from a donor between 10 and 35 years old with latent tuberculosis or without tuberculosis infection.

This clone was recorded only once. This sequence joins TRBV5-6 and TRBJ2-7, with 7 nucleotides matching TRBD1. The germline CDR1 and CDR2 sequences are SGHDT and YYEEEE. V dropped 3 bases and J dropped 6; count of bases not matched to a gene: 3. CDR3 length equals 12 residues. CDR3 bases: TGTGCCAGCAGCTCCACAGGGGTCGAGCAGTACTTC. It is translated as CASSSTGVEQYF.

The chain joins TRBV9 to TRBJ2-1; no firm D call. V was trimmed by 0 bases and J by 0 bases, leaving 10 bases between them. The length of the CDR3 is 16 residues. Germline CDR1 and CDR2: SGDLS and YYNGEE. The CDR3 loop is CASSVDRSSSYNEQFF. The CDR3 DNA reads as TGTGCCAGCAGCGTAGATCGGTCGAGCTCCTACAATGAGCAGTTCTTC.

This chain uses TRBV29-1 with TRBJ1-2, with TRBD1 matching over 8 bases. CDR1 and CDR2 (germline): SQVTM, ANQGSEA. With V trimmed by 0 bases and J by 2 bases, 11 bases remained unmatched. The CDR3 runs 17 residues. CDR3 nucleotide sequence: TGCAGCGTTGAAGATCGGATTGTAGACAGGGGAAACTATGGCTACACCTTC. Its protein product is CSVEDRIVDRGNYGYTF.

The chain joins TRBV7-6 to TRBJ2-7, with 7 bases matching TRBD1. V lost 5 bases and J lost 0; bases outside the gene matches: 4. The CDR3 contains 14 residues. Per germline, CDR1 SGHVS and CDR2 FNYEAQ. Here the CDR3 reads CASSLGTVSYEQYF. The CDR3 bases are TGTGCCAGCAGCCTCGGGACAGTCTCCTACGAGCAGTACTTC.

The chain has TRBV15 and TRBJ1-1; no reliable D call. Germline CDR1 reads LNHNV; CDR2 reads YYDKDF (reference sequence). V shed 0 bases and J shed 2 bases, with 7 bases lying between them. The CDR3 is 14 residues long. CDR3 sequence: CATSRDSFNTEAFF. CDR3 DNA sequence: TGTGCCACCAGCAGAGACAGTTTCAACACTGAAGCTTTCTTT.

The chain has TRBV7-2 and TRBJ2-7, with 9 nucleotides matching TRBD2. The CDR3 spans 15 residues. After removal of 3 bases from V and 3 bases from J, the junction contained 6 bases not matched to a gene. CDR1 and CDR2 from the germline V gene are SGHTA and FQGNSA. CDR3 sequence (DNA): TGTGCCAGCAGCTTTTTAGCGGGGGACCACTACGAGCAGTACTTC. Its protein is CASSFLAGDHYEQYF.

J is TRBJ1-1 and V is TRBV28; D remains ambiguous. Germline V gene data show CDR1 as MDHEN and CDR2 as SYDVKM. V was pared by 6 bases and J by 1 base, with 9 bases between. The CDR3 is 13 residues long. This CDR3 is CASSRVSNTEAFF. The CDR3 region has the DNA TGTGCCAGCAGCCGAGTTTCGAACACTGAAGCTTTCTTT.

This clone was recorded a few times. V usage is TRBV4-1 and J usage is TRBJ1-2; tentatively, D is TRBD1 (6 bases). The CDR3 length is 15 residues. Germline V CDR1 and CDR2: MGHRA, YSYEKL. V was clipped by 1 base and J by 8 bases, with 17 bases between them. The chain's CDR3 is CASSQGTKGDQGYTF. As DNA, the CDR3 is TGCGCCAGCAGCCAAGGGACCAAGGGGGACCAGGGCTACACCTTC.

The chain joins TRBV6-5 to TRBJ2-5, with 10 bases aligning to TRBD2. The CDR3 length is 15 residues. Losses at the gene ends were 5 bases for V and 5 bases for J; bases not matched to a gene: 8. Germline V gives CDR1 MNHEY, CDR2 SVGAGI. The CDR3 reads CASSAGLAGVETQYF. CDR3 nucleotide sequence: TGTGCCAGCAGTGCGGGGCTAGCGGGAGTGGAGACCCAGTACTTC.

The chain couples TRBV6-6 to TRBJ2-2, with 8 positions matching TRBD2. The germline gives CDR1 MNHNY, CDR2 SVGAGI (reference sequence). This CDR3 spans 15 amino acids. The J segment lost 4 bases and the V segment lost 4 bases, leaving 5 bases of the junction unmatched. The CDR3 spells CASSSIAGSTGELFF. CDR3 bases: TGTGCCAGCAGTTCCATAGCGGGGTCCACCGGGGAGCTGTTTTTT.

This clone was observed once. The rearrangement links TRBV19 to TRBJ1-1; 7 bases line up with TRBD1. V lost 4 bases to trimming and J lost 1 base; unmatched junction nucleotides: 9. CDR1 is LNHDA, CDR2 SQIVND, per germline (reference sequence). CDR3 length: 16 amino acids. CDR3 in DNA: TGTGCCAGTAGTAAACTTAGGACAGGCCAGAACACTGAAGCTTTCTTT. Amino acids: CASSKLRTGQNTEAFF. Combining the CDR3 with reference TRBV19 and TRBJ1-1 gives the whole variable domain DGGITQSPKYLFRKEGQNVTLSCEQNLNHDAMYWYRQDPGQGLRLIYYSQIVNDFQKGDIAEGYSVSREKKESFPLTVTSAQKNPTAFYLCASSKLRTGQNTEAFFGQGTRLTVV.

The V and J genes are TRBV9 and TRBJ2-7, with 9 bases identical to TRBD1. V trimming: 0 bases; J trimming: 0 bases; junction bases outside the gene matches: 4. CDR1 and CDR2 from the germline V gene are SGDLS and YYNGEE. This CDR3 is 16 amino acids long. As DNA, the CDR3 is TGTGCCAGCAGCGTAGGGGGACAGGGAAGCTCCTACGAGCAGTACTTC. This gives the protein CASSVGGQGSSYEQYF.